This is a list of T cell receptor beta chains from one sample in a study of blood T cells in healthy people across ages. In TCRdb, the 5' RACE reads were re-called with MiXCR into one record per CDR3 protein. The sample includes around 800,000 distinct CDR3 sequences, around a quarter of them seen just once. The sample also formed part of further work on T cells of mothers and their children.

Sequencing input: blood. The receptors were sampled from a boy aged 10-17 years in good health. CDR3s include the opening cysteine and the closing phenylalanine or tryptophan. Fields, in order: J gene, clone size, V gene, D gene, CDR3 DNA, CDR3 protein. The D gene is left open where the match is weak. Clone size appears in some rows only: once, few, many, or a class for an expanded clone.

j_gene: TRBJ2-5
abundance: few
v_gene: TRBV7-9
d_gene: TRBD1
CDR3nt: TGTGCCAGCAGCTTTCCCGGGACAGGGCCGGACGTAGAGACCCAGTACTTC
CDR3aa: CASSFPGTGPDVETQYF

j_gene: TRBJ2-3
abundance: .
v_gene: TRBV7-9
d_gene: TRBD2
CDR3nt: TGTGCCAGCAGCTTAAAAAGACTAGCCCCAGATACGCAGTATTTT
CDR3aa: CASSLKRLAPDTQYF

j_gene: TRBJ2-4
abundance: few
v_gene: TRBV28
d_gene: .
CDR3nt: TGTGCCAGCACCTTAGACTTGCTCAAAAACATTCAGTACTTC
CDR3aa: CASTLDLLKNIQYF

j_gene: TRBJ2-5
abundance: few
v_gene: TRBV5-1
d_gene: TRBD1
CDR3nt: TGCGCCAGCAGCTTGGGACAGGGGGCTCGGTACTTC
CDR3aa: CASSLGQGARYF

j_gene: TRBJ2-1
abundance: .
v_gene: TRBV29-1
d_gene: .
CDR3nt: TGCAGCGTAGATGGGACCCTCAATGAGCAGTTCTTC
CDR3aa: CSVDGTLNEQFF

j_gene: TRBJ1-1
abundance: .
v_gene: TRBV15
d_gene: .
CDR3nt: TGTGCCACCAGCATTAGAAGTTACACTGAAGCTTTCTTT
CDR3aa: CATSIRSYTEAFF

j_gene: TRBJ2-1
abundance: many
v_gene: TRBV4-2
d_gene: TRBD1
CDR3nt: TGTGCCAGCAGCCAAGAGGAGGGACAGGGGGACAATGAGCAGTTCTTC
CDR3aa: CASSQEEGQGDNEQFF

j_gene: TRBJ1-4
abundance: few
v_gene: TRBV15
d_gene: .
CDR3nt: TGTGCCACCAGCAGAGACCCCGGGACGGTGGTAAATGAAAAACTGTTTTTT
CDR3aa: CATSRDPGTVVNEKLFF

j_gene: TRBJ1-6
abundance: .
v_gene: TRBV7-6
d_gene: .
CDR3nt: TGTGCCAGCAGTCCCGGCGGGGGAAGTTCACCCCTCCACTTT
CDR3aa: CASSPGGGSSPLHF

j_gene: TRBJ1-2
abundance: few
v_gene: TRBV6-5
d_gene: .
CDR3nt: TGTGCCAGCAGTTACGAAAAATTCGGGACAATTGGCTACACCTTC
CDR3aa: CASSYEKFGTIGYTF

j_gene: TRBJ2-1
abundance: .
v_gene: TRBV5-1
d_gene: .
CDR3nt: TGCGCCAGCAGCTTCGAGCGGTTCAATGAGCAGTTCTTC
CDR3aa: CASSFERFNEQFF

j_gene: TRBJ2-7
abundance: few
v_gene: TRBV11-2
d_gene: .
CDR3nt: TGTGCCAGCAACTTACAGGACGAGCAGTACTTC
CDR3aa: CASNLQDEQYF

j_gene: TRBJ1-5
abundance: .
v_gene: TRBV10-2
d_gene: .
CDR3nt: TGCGCCAGCAGGGACTGGTTCAATCAGCCCCAGCATTTT
CDR3aa: CASRDWFNQPQHF

j_gene: TRBJ2-5
abundance: .
v_gene: TRBV7-2
d_gene: .
CDR3nt: TGTGCGACTGTGCAGGGGGGCCTTCAAGAGACCCAGTACTTC
CDR3aa: CATVQGGLQETQYF

j_gene: TRBJ2-5
abundance: .
v_gene: TRBV4-1
d_gene: .
CDR3nt: TGCGCCAGCAGCCACGGGAGCCAAACGTCATCGGGGGAGACCCAGTACTTC
CDR3aa: CASSHGSQTSSGETQYF

j_gene: TRBJ2-3
abundance: .
v_gene: TRBV30
d_gene: .
CDR3nt: TGTGCCTGGAGCTACACCTGGGATACGCAGTATTTT
CDR3aa: CAWSYTWDTQYF

j_gene: TRBJ2-7
abundance: once
v_gene: TRBV12-3/TRBV12-4
d_gene: .
CDR3nt: TGTGCCAGCAGTTTCGACGGGGCGAGCTCCTACGAGCAGTACTTC
CDR3aa: CASSFDGASSYEQYF

j_gene: TRBJ1-2
abundance: many
v_gene: TRBV12-3/TRBV12-4
d_gene: .
CDR3nt: TGTGCCAGCAGCCCCCAGAACTATGGCTACACCTTC
CDR3aa: CASSPQNYGYTF

j_gene: TRBJ2-1
abundance: .
v_gene: TRBV6-1
d_gene: .
CDR3nt: TGTGCCAGCAGTGAAGCGCTTCGGACTCGGATGAGGAATGAGCAGTTCTTC
CDR3aa: CASSEALRTRMRNEQFF

j_gene: TRBJ1-4
abundance: .
v_gene: TRBV20-1
d_gene: .
CDR3nt: TGCAGTGCTGTGACAGATAATGAAAAACTGTTTTTT
CDR3aa: CSAVTDNEKLFF

j_gene: TRBJ2-1
abundance: .
v_gene: TRBV21-1
d_gene: .
CDR3nt: TGTGCCAGCGCACCGGGACTAGCGGGGGGTAGTGGTGAGCAGTTCTTC
CDR3aa: CASAPGLAGGSGEQFF

j_gene: TRBJ2-5
abundance: .
v_gene: TRBV9
d_gene: TRBD2
CDR3nt: TGTGCCAGCAGCTTTTCTAGCGGGGTCTTGCAAGAGACCCAGTACTTC
CDR3aa: CASSFSSGVLQETQYF

j_gene: TRBJ2-3
abundance: .
v_gene: TRBV6-5
d_gene: .
CDR3nt: TGTGCCAGCAGCAAACGGGCCCACGCTATAGATACGCAGTATTTT
CDR3aa: CASSKRAHAIDTQYF

j_gene: TRBJ2-5
abundance: few
v_gene: TRBV12-3/TRBV12-4
d_gene: .
CDR3nt: TGTGCCAGCAGCCCCGGACCGGGGACGGGGGAGACCCAGTACTTC
CDR3aa: CASSPGPGTGETQYF

j_gene: TRBJ2-4
abundance: few
v_gene: TRBV27
d_gene: .
CDR3nt: TGTGCCAGCAGTCCTGTGGGGTACGGCAAAAACATTCAGTACTTC
CDR3aa: CASSPVGYGKNIQYF

j_gene: TRBJ2-7
abundance: .
v_gene: TRBV25-1
d_gene: TRBD1
CDR3nt: TGTGCCAGCAGTGAACTAGGGACAGCTCTCGAGCAGTACTTC
CDR3aa: CASSELGTALEQYF

j_gene: TRBJ2-2
abundance: few
v_gene: TRBV7-9
d_gene: TRBD1
CDR3nt: TGTGCCAGCAGCCCCACGGGCAGGGGGAGAACCGGGGAGCTGTTTTTT
CDR3aa: CASSPTGRGRTGELFF

j_gene: TRBJ2-3
abundance: few
v_gene: TRBV20-1
d_gene: TRBD2
CDR3nt: TGCAGTGCTAGACTAGCGGGGGTCCCGTTCACAGATACGCAGTATTTT
CDR3aa: CSARLAGVPFTDTQYF

j_gene: TRBJ2-2
abundance: few
v_gene: TRBV28
d_gene: .
CDR3nt: TGTGCCAGCAGTCCAAGCGGCCAGGGTTGGACCGGGGAGCTGTTTTTT
CDR3aa: CASSPSGQGWTGELFF

j_gene: TRBJ2-1
abundance: few
v_gene: TRBV7-6
d_gene: TRBD2
CDR3nt: TGTGCCAGCAGCCACCGGAGGACTAGCGGAAAAATCCGGAGGGATGAGCAGTTCTTC
CDR3aa: CASSHRRTSGKIRRDEQFF

j_gene: TRBJ2-1
abundance: few
v_gene: TRBV9
d_gene: .
CDR3nt: TGTGCCAGCAGCGTAGCGGGGGTTCTGAATGAGCAGTTCTTC
CDR3aa: CASSVAGVLNEQFF

j_gene: TRBJ1-4
abundance: few
v_gene: TRBV6-6
d_gene: .
CDR3nt: TGTGCCAGCACATACAAAAGAGGGGGTGGGGATGAAAAACTGTTTTTT
CDR3aa: CASTYKRGGGDEKLFF

j_gene: TRBJ2-2
abundance: .
v_gene: TRBV5-1
d_gene: .
CDR3nt: TGCGCCAGCAGCTTCGAACGGGGGAACGGGGAGCTGTTTTTT
CDR3aa: CASSFERGNGELFF

j_gene: TRBJ2-1
abundance: few
v_gene: TRBV6-2/TRBV6-3
d_gene: .
CDR3nt: TGTGCCAGCAGCCCCGCGGAAAAGATCTACAATGAGCAGTTCTTC
CDR3aa: CASSPAEKIYNEQFF

j_gene: TRBJ2-2
abundance: few
v_gene: TRBV4-2
d_gene: TRBD1
CDR3nt: TGTGCCAGCAGCCATACGGGACAGGGGAACACCGGGGAGCTGTTTTTT
CDR3aa: CASSHTGQGNTGELFF

j_gene: TRBJ2-3
abundance: .
v_gene: TRBV25-1
d_gene: TRBD2
CDR3nt: TGTGCCAGCAGTGAATCCGGGGGGGCAGATACGCAGTATTTT
CDR3aa: CASSESGGADTQYF

j_gene: TRBJ2-5
abundance: .
v_gene: TRBV11-2
d_gene: TRBD1
CDR3nt: TGTGCCAGCAGCCCTAGAGGGGACAGGGACGAGACCCAGTACTTC
CDR3aa: CASSPRGDRDETQYF

j_gene: TRBJ1-2
abundance: few
v_gene: TRBV6-5
d_gene: .
CDR3nt: TGTGCCAGCAGTTATTCTTGGGACCGAGGAGGCTACACCTTC
CDR3aa: CASSYSWDRGGYTF

j_gene: TRBJ1-1
abundance: .
v_gene: TRBV7-8
d_gene: .
CDR3nt: TGTGCCAGCAGCTTATATTGGAACACTGAAGCTTTCTTT
CDR3aa: CASSLYWNTEAFF

j_gene: TRBJ2-3
abundance: few
v_gene: TRBV20-1
d_gene: .
CDR3nt: TGCAGTGCTAGACTGACGGGGAGCACAGATACGCAGTATTTT
CDR3aa: CSARLTGSTDTQYF

j_gene: TRBJ2-2
abundance: .
v_gene: TRBV9
d_gene: TRBD1
CDR3nt: TGTGCCAGCAGCGTAGGTCCAGGGGGCGAGGGCGGGGAGCTGTTTTTT
CDR3aa: CASSVGPGGEGGELFF